A selection of T cell receptor beta chains follows, all from one sample in a study of blood T cell repertoires in COVID-19. The data were produced by immunoSEQ multiplex PCR, yet TCRdb's version contains in-frame clones alone and is incomplete. The sample records about 180,000 clones, 60% to 80% being singletons. Sequenced input: PBMCs or T cells enriched from blood (not recorded which). The receptors stem from a man aged 55 to 69 who had been exposed to COVID-19. Each CDR3 is given with its conserved first and last residue. Fields, in order: clone size, V gene, J gene, D gene, CDR3 protein, CDR3 DNA. The D gene is left open where the match is weak. A row's size may be missing; if present it is once, few, many or a size class.

.,TRBV7-6,TRBJ1-3,.,CASSLRRGSGNTIYF,TGTGCCAGCAGCTTACGGCGGGGCTCTGGAAACACCATATATTTT
.,TRBV14,TRBJ1-2,.,CASSQGNYGYTF,TGTGCCAGCAGCCAGGGCAACTATGGCTACACCTTC
.,TRBV6-2/TRBV6-3,TRBJ1-6,.,CASSYSGPNSPLHF,TGTGCCAGCAGTTACTCCGGTCCCAATTCACCCCTCCACTTT
.,TRBV5-1,TRBJ2-1,.,CASGPGWRDNEQFF,TGCGCCAGCGGTCCGGGGTGGAGGGACAATGAGCAGTTCTTC
.,TRBV5-4,TRBJ1-2,.,CASSSVTGSGYTF,TGTGCCAGCAGCTCCGTAACAGGGTCTGGCTACACCTTC
.,TRBV5-1,TRBJ1-1,.,CASSGDLTRGNTEAFF,TGCGCCAGCAGCGGGGATCTGACCCGGGGAAACACTGAAGCTTTCTTT
.,TRBV27,TRBJ1-2,.,CASSRDRSGYGYTF,TGTGCCAGCAGCCGTGACAGGTCCGGCTATGGCTACACCTTC
few,TRBV7-2,TRBJ2-7,TRBD1,CASSLVSGGLNEQYF,TGTGCCAGCAGCTTAGTGTCAGGGGGCCTGAACGAGCAGTACTTC
.,TRBV11-3,TRBJ1-1,TRBD1,CASSGGDRGGTEAFF,TGTGCCAGCAGCGGAGGCGACAGGGGCGGCACTGAAGCTTTCTTT
.,TRBV9,TRBJ2-1,TRBD2,CASSPSGRSDNEQFF,TGTGCCAGCAGCCCAAGCGGGAGAAGCGACAATGAGCAGTTCTTC
.,TRBV11-2,TRBJ2-7,TRBD2,CASSLDRGRDEQYF,TGTGCCAGCAGCTTAGACCGAGGGAGGGACGAGCAGTACTTC
.,TRBV11-2,TRBJ2-7,TRBD2,CASSLGGSSYEQYF,TGTGCCAGCAGCCTGGGGGGGTCCTCCTACGAGCAGTACTTC
once,TRBV2,TRBJ2-2,TRBD2,CASRRLARNTGELFF,TGTGCCAGCCGCAGACTAGCGCGTAACACCGGGGAGCTGTTTTTT
.,TRBV11-3,TRBJ2-1,TRBD2,CASSLGRVAGANEQFF,TGTGCCAGCAGCTTAGGTCGCGTAGCGGGAGCCAATGAGCAGTTCTTC
once,TRBV5-1,TRBJ2-1,.,CASSPGGTGWNEQFF,TGCGCCAGCAGCCCGGGGGGGACAGGGTGGAATGAGCAGTTCTTC
once,TRBV6-1,TRBJ2-7,.,CASSEGRRARLAYEQYF,TGTGCCAGCAGTGAAGGTAGGCGGGCGCGGCTCGCCTACGAGCAGTACTTC
.,TRBV19,TRBJ2-2,TRBD1,CASSTRTGGTGELFF,TGTGCCAGTAGTACGCGGACAGGGGGCACCGGGGAGCTGTTTTTT
.,TRBV6-1,TRBJ2-3,TRBD2,CASSEVPRETALYPQYF,TGTGCCAGCAGTGAAGTTCCGCGGGAGACGGCGCTCTATCCGCAGTATTTT
few,TRBV7-2,TRBJ1-2,.,CASSLAQGLGGYTF,TGTGCCAGCAGCTTAGCCCAGGGACTGGGCGGCTACACCTTC
.,TRBV5-1,TRBJ2-7,TRBD1,CASSLGTGGSYEQYF,TGCGCCAGCAGCTTGGGGACAGGAGGCTCCTACGAGCAGTACTTC
.,TRBV30,TRBJ1-1,.,CAWSADRAQGAFF,TGTGCCTGGAGTGCCGACCGGGCTCAGGGAGCTTTCTTT
.,TRBV19,TRBJ1-2,TRBD1,CASSPRDRITNYGYTF,TGTGCCAGTAGTCCGAGGGACAGAATAACTAACTATGGCTACACCTTC
few,TRBV19,TRBJ2-1,TRBD2,CATGTSGSHSYNEQFF,TGTGCCACCGGGACTAGCGGGAGCCACTCCTACAATGAGCAGTTCTTC
.,TRBV14,TRBJ2-6,TRBD1,CASSQTGQGTTGANVLTF,TGTGCCAGCAGCCAGACTGGACAGGGTACGACTGGGGCCAACGTCCTGACTTTC
.,TRBV18,TRBJ1-1,.,CASSIDTTGNTEAFF,TGTGCCAGCTCTATAGATACGACAGGAAACACTGAAGCTTTCTTT
once,TRBV5-1,TRBJ2-7,TRBD2,CASSAGLAGASYEQYF,TGCGCCAGCAGCGCTGGACTAGCGGGAGCCTCCTACGAGCAGTACTTC
.,TRBV19,TRBJ2-5,.,CASRRPFAWGADPETQYF,TGTGCCAGTAGACGCCCGTTCGCCTGGGGCGCCGACCCAGAGACCCAGTACTTC
.,TRBV7-9,TRBJ2-7,TRBD2,CASSPPGQPAGGEQYF,TGTGCCAGCAGCCCCCCGGGACAACCCGCGGGGGGCGAGCAGTACTTC
.,TRBV2,TRBJ1-4,TRBD1,CASDNLGDRDPNEKLFF,TGTGCCAGCGATAACCTTGGGGACAGGGACCCTAATGAAAAACTGTTTTTT
.,TRBV27,TRBJ2-7,TRBD2,CASWRAGGGFEQYF,TGTGCCAGCTGGAGAGCGGGAGGGGGATTCGAGCAGTACTTC
.,TRBV19,TRBJ2-3,TRBD2,CASSKLAGGLGDTQYF,TGTGCCAGTAGTAAACTAGCGGGAGGGCTTGGGGATACGCAGTATTTT
.,TRBV5-1,TRBJ1-6,.,CASSLAGGRAAPLHF,TGCGCCAGCAGCCTGGCGGGGGGGCGCGCGGCGCCCCTCCACTTT
.,TRBV5-4,TRBJ2-5,.,CASSWAARGETQYF,TGTGCCAGCAGCTGGGCGGCTCGGGGGGAGACCCAGTACTTC
once,TRBV7-8,TRBJ2-6,TRBD1,CASSVRQGPIGSGANVLTF,TGTGCCAGCAGCGTACGACAGGGCCCTATCGGCTCTGGGGCCAACGTCCTGACTTTC
.,TRBV5-1,TRBJ2-2,TRBD2,CASSVLAGGPTTGELFF,TGCGCCAGCAGCGTTCTAGCGGGAGGACCCACGACCGGGGAGCTGTTTTTT
few,TRBV18,TRBJ2-7,.,CASSPRAMGGASISEQYF,TGTGCCAGCTCACCCCGGGCGATGGGCGGGGCCTCGATCTCCGAGCAGTACTTC
.,TRBV2,TRBJ1-5,.,CASSYQDSFNQPQHF,TGTGCCAGCAGTTACCAGGACAGCTTCAATCAGCCCCAGCATTTT
.,TRBV2,TRBJ2-4,.,CASSESKRFLAKNIQYF,TGTGCCAGCAGTGAGTCTAAGAGGTTCTTAGCCAAAAACATTCAGTACTTC
.,TRBV3-1/TRBV3-2,TRBJ1-1,.,CASSQVGRWTEAFF,TGTGCCAGCAGCCAAGTGGGGCGTTGGACTGAAGCTTTCTTT
.,TRBV29-1,TRBJ2-1,TRBD2,CSVENPSPSGSINEQFF,TGCAGCGTTGAAAACCCCAGTCCTAGCGGGAGTATCAATGAGCAGTTCTTC
few,TRBV7-9,TRBJ2-2,TRBD2,CASTIGTSGARTGELFF,TGTGCCAGCACTATAGGGACTAGCGGGGCCCGCACCGGGGAGCTGTTTTTT